This T cell receptor beta chain stems from a study of Ad26.COV2.S vaccination and SARS-CoV-2 variants. For the study at large: Recipients of Ad26.COV2.S got it intramuscularly, once or twice 56 days apart. Study findings and constraints: The TCR breadth and depth analyses may have produced an underestimate of total T cell responses. Vaccinated individuals (as opposed to placebo recipients) had higher spike-specific TCR breadth.

Notes on this clone: Antigen: not known.

Specified treatment: roughly 20 received Ad26.COV2.S at low or high dose, single or two shots; about 5 received placebo; per-sample allocation not given. After the first vaccine or placebo injection, samples were drawn on day 63. Based in Boston, the donor was an adult of 18-55 years. The data were produced by immunoSEQ multiplex PCR, yet TCRdb's version contains in-frame clones alone and is incomplete. The sample lists about 350,000 clones, around nine tenths occurring once. This material consisted of peripheral blood, taken in a trial of Ad26.COV2.S vaccine versus placebo. The receptor comes from a person aged 18 to 65 who received the Ad26.COV2.S COVID-19 vaccine or a placebo.

The CDR3 spells CASSPGGTYNSPLHF. DNA of the CDR3: TGTGCCAGCAGTCCGGGAGGGACCTATAATTCACCCCTCCACTTT. The V gene is TRBV28, the J gene TRBJ1-6; D is unresolved. The CDR3 extends over 15 amino acids. Germline assignment: CDR1 MDHEN and CDR2 SYDVKM. V dropped 5 bases and J dropped 2 bases, with 10 bases sitting between them.